This section outlines one TCR beta chain sequence together with its context. The data derive from a study of T cells in Graves' hyperthyroidism and ophthalmopathy. Template material for amplifying TCR beta CDR3 regions consisted of RNA transcripts. The HTBI primer set was used in a first-round RT-PCR of the TCR CDR3. Via MiXCR, TCRdb re-called the multiplex PCR reads, giving one row per CDR3 protein. The table lists hundreds of thousands of distinct CDR3 sequences, 35% to 40% of them singletons. From germline, CDR1 is LGHDT and CDR2 YNNKEL (reference sequence). Trimming cost V 3 bases and J 4 bases, with 12 bases left between them. The CDR3 is made up of 14 amino acids.

The sequenced sample consisted of blood. The sequence was collected from a man younger than 30 with Graves' hyperthyroidism. J is TRBJ1-1 and V is TRBV3-1; D is unclear. The CDR3 DNA reads TGTGCCAGCAGCCACCCCCAGGTTCCCACTGAAGCTTTCTTT. This sequence encodes CASSHPQVPTEAFF. Combining the CDR3 with reference TRBV3-1 and TRBJ1-1 gives the whole variable domain DTAVSQTPKYLVTQMGNDKSIKCEQNLGHDTMYWYKQDSKKFLKIMFSYNNKELIINETVPNRFSPKSPDKAHLNLHINSLELGDSAVYFCASSHPQVPTEAFFGQGTRLTVV.